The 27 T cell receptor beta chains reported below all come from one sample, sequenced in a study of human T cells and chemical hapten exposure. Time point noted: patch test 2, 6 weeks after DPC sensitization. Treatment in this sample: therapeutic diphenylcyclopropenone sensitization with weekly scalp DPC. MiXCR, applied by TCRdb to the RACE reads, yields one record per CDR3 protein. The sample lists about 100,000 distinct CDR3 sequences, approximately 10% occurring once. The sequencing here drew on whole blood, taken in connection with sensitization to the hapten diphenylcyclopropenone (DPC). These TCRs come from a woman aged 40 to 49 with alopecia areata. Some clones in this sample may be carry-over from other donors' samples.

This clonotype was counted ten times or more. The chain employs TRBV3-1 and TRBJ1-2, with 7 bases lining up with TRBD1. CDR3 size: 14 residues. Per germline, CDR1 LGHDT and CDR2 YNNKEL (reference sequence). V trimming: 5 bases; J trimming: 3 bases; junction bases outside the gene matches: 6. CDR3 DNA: TGTGCCAGCAGCAGCCGGGACAGTTACTATGGCTACACCTTC. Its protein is CASSSRDSYYGYTF.

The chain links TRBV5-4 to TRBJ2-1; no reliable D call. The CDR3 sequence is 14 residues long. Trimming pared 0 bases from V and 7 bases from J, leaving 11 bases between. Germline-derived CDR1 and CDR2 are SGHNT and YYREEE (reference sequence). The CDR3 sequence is CASSLAVRLNEQFF. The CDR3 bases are TGTGCCAGCAGCTTGGCCGTAAGGTTAAATGAGCAGTTCTTC.

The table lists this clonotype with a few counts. This CDR3 reads CASSLLGVSNQPQHF. CDR3 DNA sequence: TGTGCCAGCAGTCTACTTGGAGTGAGCAATCAGCCCCAGCATTTT. This rearrangement joins TRBV6-2 or TRBV6-3 to TRBJ1-5; D gene ambiguous. The V gene lost 5 bases and the J gene lost 1 base, with 12 bases spanning the gap. Germline V gene data show CDR1 as MNHEY and CDR2 as SVGEGT. The CDR3 extends over 15 amino acids.

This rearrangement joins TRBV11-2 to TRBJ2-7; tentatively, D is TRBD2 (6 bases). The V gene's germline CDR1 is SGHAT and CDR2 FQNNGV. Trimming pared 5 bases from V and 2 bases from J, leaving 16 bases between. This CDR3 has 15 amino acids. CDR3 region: CASSLRLEGTYEQYF. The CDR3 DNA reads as TGTGCCAGCAGCCTACGATTGGAGGGGACCTACGAGCAGTACTTC.

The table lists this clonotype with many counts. This CDR3 is CASSGRKGNYGYTF. In DNA, the CDR3 is TGTGCCAGCAGTGGAAGAAAGGGTAACTATGGCTACACCTTC. The chain links TRBV6-1 to TRBJ1-2; D is unresolved. The V gene's germline CDR1 is MNHNS and CDR2 SASEGT. Deletions cut 4 bases from V and 1 base from J, with 10 bases between. This CDR3 has 14 residues.

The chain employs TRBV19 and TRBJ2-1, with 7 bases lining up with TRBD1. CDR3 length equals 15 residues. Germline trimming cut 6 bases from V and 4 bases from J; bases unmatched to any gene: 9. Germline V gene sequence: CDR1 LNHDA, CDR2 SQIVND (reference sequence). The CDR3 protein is CASSPSTGPYNEQFF. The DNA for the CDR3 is TGTGCCAGTAGCCCTTCGACAGGGCCTTACAATGAGCAGTTCTTC.

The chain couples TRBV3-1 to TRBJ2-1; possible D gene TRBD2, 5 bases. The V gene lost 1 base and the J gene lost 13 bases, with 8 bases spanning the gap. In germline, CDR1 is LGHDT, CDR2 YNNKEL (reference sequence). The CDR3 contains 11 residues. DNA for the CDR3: TGTGCCAGCAGCCAAGGGACTTCTCAGTTCTTC. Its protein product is CASSQGTSQFF.

The DNA for the CDR3 is TGCAGTGCTAGAGATAGTAGACAGTCCTACGAGCAGTACTTC. Its protein product is CSARDSRQSYEQYF. The rearrangement uses TRBV20-1 and TRBJ2-7; D is perhaps TRBD1 (5 bases). The CDR3 extends over 14 amino acids. Germline lookup yields CDR1 DFQATT and CDR2 SNEGSKA (reference sequence). The V gene lost 0 bases and the J gene lost 1 base, with 10 bases spanning the gap.

The CDR3: CASSRRDRGIRNEQFF. The CDR3 DNA is TGTGCCAGCTCACGACGGGACAGGGGAATCCGGAATGAGCAGTTCTTC. The rearrangement links TRBV18 to TRBJ2-1, with 10 bases matching TRBD1. CDR1 is KGHSH and CDR2 is LQKENI in the germline V gene. The length of the CDR3 is 16 residues. With 4 bases clipped from V and 7 bases from J, the junction kept 10 bases outside the gene matches. The full variable domain, rest sourced from reference TRBV18 and TRBJ2-1, is NAGVMQNPRHLVRRRGQEARLRCSPMKGHSHVYWYRQLPEEGLKFMVYLQKENIIDESGMPKERFSAEFPKEGPSILRIQQVVRGDSAAYFCASSRRDRGIRNEQFFGPGTRLTVL.

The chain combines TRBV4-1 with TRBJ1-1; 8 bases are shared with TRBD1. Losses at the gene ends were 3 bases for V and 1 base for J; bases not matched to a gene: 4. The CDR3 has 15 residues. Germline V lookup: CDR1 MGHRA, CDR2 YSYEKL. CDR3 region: CASSHPGGRNTEAFF. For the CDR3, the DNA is TGCGCCAGCAGCCACCCAGGGGGCCGGAACACTGAAGCTTTCTTT.

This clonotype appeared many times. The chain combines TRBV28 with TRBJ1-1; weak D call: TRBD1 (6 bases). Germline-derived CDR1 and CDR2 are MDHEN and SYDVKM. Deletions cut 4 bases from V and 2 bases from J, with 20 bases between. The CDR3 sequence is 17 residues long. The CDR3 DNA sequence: TGTGCCAGCAGTTCAAACAGGGATTCAGACTATAACACTGAAGCTTTCTTT. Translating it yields CASSSNRDSDYNTEAFF.

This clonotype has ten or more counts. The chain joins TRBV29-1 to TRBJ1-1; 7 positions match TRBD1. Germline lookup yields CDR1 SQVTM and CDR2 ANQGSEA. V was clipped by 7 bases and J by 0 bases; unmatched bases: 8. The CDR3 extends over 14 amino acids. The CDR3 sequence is CSGRAGTVNTEAFF. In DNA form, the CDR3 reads TGCAGCGGCAGGGCCGGGACAGTGAACACTGAAGCTTTCTTT.

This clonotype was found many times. CDR3 coding DNA: TGTGCCAGCAGCTTGGCGGGGACAGCTGAGCAGTACTTC. It is translated as CASSLAGTAEQYF. This sequence joins TRBV5-6 and TRBJ2-7, with 7 bases that match TRBD1. The CDR3 extends over 13 amino acids. CDR1 is SGHDT, CDR2 YYEEEE, per germline. Germline trimming cut 0 bases from V and 7 bases from J; bases unmatched to any gene: 4.

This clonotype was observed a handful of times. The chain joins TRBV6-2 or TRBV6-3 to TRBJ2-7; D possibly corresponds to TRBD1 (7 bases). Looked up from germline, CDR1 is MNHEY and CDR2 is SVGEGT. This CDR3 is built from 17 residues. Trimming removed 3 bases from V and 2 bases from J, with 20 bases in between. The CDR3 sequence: CASSYRGQDYPTYEQYF. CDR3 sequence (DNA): TGTGCCAGCAGTTATCGTGGACAGGACTACCCTACCTACGAGCAGTACTTC.

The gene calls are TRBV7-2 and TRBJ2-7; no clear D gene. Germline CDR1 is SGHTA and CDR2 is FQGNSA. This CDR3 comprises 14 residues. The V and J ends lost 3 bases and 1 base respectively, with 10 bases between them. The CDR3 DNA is TGTGCCAGCAGCTTCCCCAGGATTTCCTACGAGCAGTACTTC. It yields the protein CASSFPRISYEQYF.

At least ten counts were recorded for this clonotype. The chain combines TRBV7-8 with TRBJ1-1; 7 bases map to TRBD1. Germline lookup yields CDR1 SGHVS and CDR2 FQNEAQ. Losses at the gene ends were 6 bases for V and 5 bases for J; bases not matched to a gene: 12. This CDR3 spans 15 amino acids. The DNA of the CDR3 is TGTGCCAGCAGTCCGTCAGGGGGACAAGGGACTGAAGCTTTCTTT. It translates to CASSPSGGQGTEAFF.

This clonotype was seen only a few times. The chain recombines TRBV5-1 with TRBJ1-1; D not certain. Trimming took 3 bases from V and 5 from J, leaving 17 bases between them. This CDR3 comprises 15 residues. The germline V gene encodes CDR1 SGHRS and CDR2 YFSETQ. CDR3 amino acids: CASSSRLPGGTEAFF. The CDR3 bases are TGCGCCAGCAGCTCCCGACTCCCGGGAGGAACTGAAGCTTTCTTT.

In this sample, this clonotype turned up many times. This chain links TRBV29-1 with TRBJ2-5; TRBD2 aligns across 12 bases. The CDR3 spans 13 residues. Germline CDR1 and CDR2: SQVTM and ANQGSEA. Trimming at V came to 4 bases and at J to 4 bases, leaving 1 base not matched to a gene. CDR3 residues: CSVAGLAGETQYF. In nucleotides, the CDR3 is TGCAGCGTTGCGGGACTAGCGGGAGAGACCCAGTACTTC.

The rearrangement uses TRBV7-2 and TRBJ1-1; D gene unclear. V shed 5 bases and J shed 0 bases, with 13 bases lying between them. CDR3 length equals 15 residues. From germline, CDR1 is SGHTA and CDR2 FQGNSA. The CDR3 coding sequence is TGTGCCAGCAGCACCCAACAGAGAATGAACACTGAAGCTTTCTTT. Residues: CASSTQQRMNTEAFF.

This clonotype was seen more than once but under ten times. The CDR3 loop is CASSPPGGANEKLFF. The CDR3 DNA sequence: TGTGCCAGCAGCCCTCCTGGGGGGGCTAATGAAAAACTGTTTTTT. The rearrangement joins TRBV11-2 to TRBJ1-4; a weak D match, TRBD1 (5 bases). V lost 5 bases and J lost 3, with 13 bases in between. CDR3 length: 15 amino acids. Germline CDR1 is SGHAT and CDR2 is FQNNGV.

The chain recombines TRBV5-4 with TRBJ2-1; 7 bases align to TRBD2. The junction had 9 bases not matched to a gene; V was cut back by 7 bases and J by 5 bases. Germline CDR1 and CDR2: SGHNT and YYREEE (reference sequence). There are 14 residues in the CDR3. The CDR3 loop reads CASAGAGINNEQFF. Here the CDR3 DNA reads TGTGCCAGCGCCGGAGCGGGGATCAACAATGAGCAGTTCTTC.

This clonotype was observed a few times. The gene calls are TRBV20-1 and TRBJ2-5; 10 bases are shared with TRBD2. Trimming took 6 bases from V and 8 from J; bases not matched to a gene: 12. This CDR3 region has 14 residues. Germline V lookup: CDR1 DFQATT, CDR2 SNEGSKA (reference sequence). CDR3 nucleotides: TGCAGTGCATCGATCGGGCTAGCGGGGGTTACCCAGTACTTC. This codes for CSASIGLAGVTQYF.

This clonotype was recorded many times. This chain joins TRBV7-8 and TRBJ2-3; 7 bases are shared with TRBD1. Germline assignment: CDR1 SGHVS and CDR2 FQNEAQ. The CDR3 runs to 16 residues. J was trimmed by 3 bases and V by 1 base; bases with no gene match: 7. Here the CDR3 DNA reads TGTGCCAGCAGCTTAGATGGCCAGGGGGTGACAGATACGCAGTATTTT. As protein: CASSLDGQGVTDTQYF.

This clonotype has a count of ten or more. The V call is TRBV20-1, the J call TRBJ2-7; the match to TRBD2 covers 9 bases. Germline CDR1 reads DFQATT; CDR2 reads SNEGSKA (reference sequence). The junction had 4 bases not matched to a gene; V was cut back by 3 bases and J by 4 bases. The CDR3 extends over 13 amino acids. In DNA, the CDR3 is TGCAGTGCTAGTAGCGGGAGTATGTACGAGCAGTACTTC. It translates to CSASSGSMYEQYF.

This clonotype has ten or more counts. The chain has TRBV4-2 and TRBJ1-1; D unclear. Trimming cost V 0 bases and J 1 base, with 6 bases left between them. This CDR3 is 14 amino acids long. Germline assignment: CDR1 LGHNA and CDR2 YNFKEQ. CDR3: CASSQEETNTEAFF. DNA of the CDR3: TGTGCCAGCAGCCAAGAAGAGACGAACACTGAAGCTTTCTTT.

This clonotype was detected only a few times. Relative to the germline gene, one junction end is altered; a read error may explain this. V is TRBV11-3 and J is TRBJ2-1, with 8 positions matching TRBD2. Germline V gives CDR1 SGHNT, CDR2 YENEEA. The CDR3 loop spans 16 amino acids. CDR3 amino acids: CVSSETGTRYYNEQFF. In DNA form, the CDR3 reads TGTGTCAGCAGCGAAACCGGGACTAGATACTACAATGAGCAGTTCTTC.

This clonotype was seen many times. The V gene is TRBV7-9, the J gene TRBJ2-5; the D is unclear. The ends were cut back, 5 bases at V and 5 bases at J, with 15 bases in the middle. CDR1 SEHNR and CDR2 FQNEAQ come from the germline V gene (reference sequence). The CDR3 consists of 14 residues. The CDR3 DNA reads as TGTGCCAGCAGCGCATTTCCGGGCCCGGAGACCCAGTACTTC. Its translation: CASSAFPGPETQYF.